The sequence of this TCR beta chain was determined in a study of molecular identifiers for immune sequencing clone quantification. Study-level background: In replicates, RNA from approximately 20,000 or 100,000 naive CD8 cells was split five ways, four sequenced.

This clonotype was detected ten times or more. Germline V gives CDR1 SNHLY, CDR2 FYNNEI. The CDR3 consists of 15 residues. Trimming left V 6 bases short and J 2 bases short, with 17 bases between. Bulk TCR libraries were made with methods that had been previously described and with listed TCR primers. TCRdb reprocessed the PCR reads with MiXCR, giving one entry per CDR3 protein. The repertoire holds fewer than 25,000 distinct CDR3 sequences, with roughly 18% as singletons. The source is a human donor in good health. Some libraries in this study had Jurkat cell RNA spiked in. The sample consisted of naive CD8+ T cells from blood, with Jurkat cell RNA spiked in. Subset described: FACS-sorted CD8+CD4-CCR7+CD45RA+ naive T cells. V is TRBV2 and J is TRBJ2-7, with D perhaps matching TRBD2 (6 bases). CDR3 DNA sequence: TGTGCCAGCAGCGATGCCGGGACTTGGGCCTACGAGCAGTACTTC. Translated, it gives CASSDAGTWAYEQYF.